This TCR beta chain was observed in a study of tumor-infiltrating lymphocytes in localized non-small cell lung cancer. The wider study: Patients included smokers and never-smokers with various histologies, some sampled after neoadjuvant chemotherapy. Each patient gave resected tumor and non-adjacent uninvolved lung tissue. Study observations and caveats: Only some patients had TCR sequencing, depending on available tissue. Tumors had more T cell infiltration than uninvolved lung, per TCRbeta sequencing and CD3 counts.

Germline trimming cut 5 bases from V and 5 bases from J; bases unmatched to any gene: 5. From germline, CDR1 is MDHEN and CDR2 SYDVKM. The CDR3 is made up of 14 amino acids. As regards this clone: Its cognate antigen is unknown.

Sequencing was performed with immunoSEQ multiplex PCR; in TCRdb, only in-frame clones are kept and a portion is missing. Among about 7,100 clones listed, roughly four fifths were seen once. Sequenced sample: uninvolved lung tissue not adjacent to the tumor. This receptor was taken from a human donor with non-small cell lung cancer. V is TRBV28 and J is TRBJ1-5; 8 bases fit TRBD1. The CDR3 DNA follows: TGTGCCAGCAGTCGGACAGGGCGATATCAGCCCCAGCATTTT. Translating it yields CASSRTGRYQPQHF.